The table lists the clone carrying this T cell receptor beta chain with a count of one. In germline, CDR1 is LGHNA, CDR2 YNFKEQ. V was pared by 0 bases and J by 8 bases, with 15 bases between. The length of the CDR3 is 15 residues. The record originates from a study of blood T cell repertoires in COVID-19. Across the study: Whether acute or convalescent, the COVID-19 samples came from the United States, Italy and Spain. Sources were T cells, B-cell-depleted T cells, or PBMCs; the material itself was cDNA or gDNA.

While infection was still active, Seattle patients were enrolled and then followed longitudinally. Per the authors' pipeline: Amplification of reference gene primers provided the estimated nucleated cell counts. Generated by immunoSEQ multiplex PCR, the TCRdb table keeps only in-frame clones and is missing some. Clonal size and the V and J genes are those of that table, whereas D and trimming came from the DNA. The table has under 200,000 clones, about 85% seen once. The sample taken for sequencing was peripheral blood. This sequence was found in a woman aged 70 to 79 with COVID-19, enrolled during active disease. The chain links TRBV4-2 to TRBJ2-3; D unresolved. Here the CDR3 DNA reads TGTGCCAGCAGCCAAGATCGGTCAGGTAGAGCTACGCAGTATTTT. Translated, it gives CASSQDRSGRATQYF.